This T cell receptor beta chain was profiled in a study of blood T cell repertoires in COVID-19. Whole-study context: Some COVID-19 samples were acute and others convalescent; all came from the United States, Italy and Spain. The cDNA or gDNA used as material had been derived from T cells, B-cell-depleted T cells, or PBMCs.

Participants reported their clinical history, and cohort assignment relied on those reports. This CDR3 has 12 amino acids. V was clipped by 6 bases and J by 0 bases, with 5 bases between them. Germline values: CDR1 MNHNY, CDR2 SVGAGI (reference sequence). The assay was immunoSEQ multiplex PCR, and TCRdb's table has in-frame clones only and misses some. The table has 300,000 to 350,000 clones, 80% to 90% seen once. The gene calls are TRBV6-6 and TRBJ1-1; D is unresolved. This TCR was sampled from a man aged 25 to 40 who had recovered from COVID-19. The material sequenced was PBMCs or T cells enriched from blood (not recorded which). CDR3 amino acids: CASRHVNTEAFF. Written as DNA, the CDR3 is TGTGCCAGCAGACACGTGAACACTGAAGCTTTCTTT.